The next 10 T cell receptor beta chains were all read from a single sample in a study of cytomegalovirus exposure and HLA in healthy donors (dated by TCRdb to about 2017). Library method: the immunoSEQ multiplex PCR assay. A mixture of 60 forward primers for TCR Vbeta segments and 13 reverse primers for TCR Jbeta segments was used in the multiplex PCR. In TCRdb, the immuneACCESS table is reduced to in-frame sequences with V and J assigned. These tables do not hold every clone; where another copy was compared, an unresolved V gene accounts for under half, and the others remain unexplained. The sample contains some 140,000 clones, 80% of them found a single time. Of the sample, about 4.5% falls within the top ten clones. The material sequenced was PBMCs. These receptors were taken from a man aged 25-45 years in good health.

The chain combines TRBV28 with TRBJ1-5; D is perhaps TRBD1 (5 bases). From germline, CDR1 is MDHEN and CDR2 SYDVKM. Deletions cut 8 bases from V and 0 bases from J, with 5 bases between. This CDR3 is built from 12 residues. The CDR3 protein is CASQGSNQPQHF. CDR3 nucleotides: TGTGCCAGCCAGGGTAGCAATCAGCCCCAGCATTTT.

The chain links TRBV18 to TRBJ2-2; no firm D call. This CDR3 has 12 residues. Germline-derived CDR1 and CDR2 are KGHSH and LQKENI. The V end lost 4 bases, the J end lost 6 bases, and 6 bases lay between the germline ends. The CDR3 loop reads CASSLAAGELFF. The CDR3 DNA reads as TGTGCCAGCTCACTTGCGGCCGGGGAGCTGTTTTTT.

The rearrangement joins TRBV2 to TRBJ2-7; D is ambiguous. The CDR3 extends over 14 amino acids. V was clipped by 5 bases and J by 1 base, with 12 bases between them. Germline V gene sequence: CDR1 SNHLY, CDR2 FYNNEI. CDR3 amino acids: CASSTEASSYEQYF. CDR3 bases: TGTGCCAGCAGTACCGAGGCCAGTTCCTACGAGCAGTACTTC.

The V call is TRBV25-1, the J call TRBJ2-2; TRBD1 matches 7 bases. This CDR3 contains 14 residues. Germline V lookup: CDR1 MGHDK, CDR2 SYGVNS. V lost 8 bases and J lost 3; bases outside the gene matches: 6. The CDR3 region has the DNA TGTGCCAGCCAAGGGGGCAAGGACACCGGGGAGCTGTTTTTT. Amino acid sequence: CASQGGKDTGELFF.

There are a few counts of this clone. The chain employs TRBV27 and TRBJ1-2, with TRBD1 identical over 9 bases. In germline, CDR1 is MNHEY, CDR2 SMNVEV (reference sequence). Trimming took 5 bases from V and 0 from J; bases not matched to a gene: 4. The CDR3 loop spans 15 amino acids. The CDR3 sequence is CASSKRQGANYGYTF. The CDR3 DNA sequence: TGTGCCAGCAGTAAAAGACAGGGGGCTAACTATGGCTACACCTTC.

V is TRBV12-5 and J is TRBJ2-1; 10 bases line up with TRBD1. The CDR3 is 17 residues long. CDR1 and CDR2 from the germline V gene are LGHNT and FRNRAP. Germline trimming cut 0 bases from V and 6 bases from J; bases unmatched to any gene: 8. CDR3 protein: CASGLVQGTGVANEQFF. CDR3 in DNA: TGTGCTAGTGGTTTGGTACAGGGGACAGGGGTAGCCAATGAGCAGTTCTTC. Full variable domain (missing parts from reference TRBV12-5 and TRBJ2-1): DARVTQTPRHKVTEMGQEVTMRCQPILGHNTVFWYRQTMMQGLELLAYFRNRAPLDDSGMPKDRFSAEMPDATLATLKIQPSEPRDSAVYFCASGLVQGTGVANEQFFGPGTRLTVL.

This chain joins TRBV11-2 and TRBJ1-1, with D possibly matching TRBD1 (5 bases). V lost 4 bases to trimming and J lost 0 bases, with 6 bases between them. The CDR3 is 13 residues long. CDR1 SGHAT and CDR2 FQNNGV come from the germline V gene. The CDR3 sequence is CASSSTVNTEAFF. For the CDR3, the DNA is TGTGCCAGCAGCTCGACAGTGAACACTGAAGCTTTCTTT. The whole variable domain, remainder taken from reference TRBV11-2 and TRBJ1-1, is EAGVAQSPRYKIIEKRQSVAFWCNPISGHATLYWYQQILGQGPKLLIQFQNNGVVDDSQLPKDRFSAERLKGVDSTLKIQPAKLEDSAVYLCASSSTVNTEAFFGQGTRLTVV.

This chain links TRBV21-1 with TRBJ2-1; TRBD2, the table's D call, was not compared with the DNA. TRBV21-1 is deemed a pseudogene. The CDR3 has 15 residues. DNA of the CDR3: TGTGCCACCCCGTCCCTGATCGAGCCTTACAATGAGCAGTTCTTC. This gives the protein CATPSLIEPYNEQFF.

The genes are TRBV4-1 and TRBJ1-1; perhaps TRBD1 as D (5 bases). The CDR3 sequence is 15 residues long. Germline V gives CDR1 MGHRA, CDR2 YSYEKL. Trimming left V 5 bases short and J 4 bases short, with 17 bases between. Here the CDR3 reads CASSWSRGDSTEAFF. DNA of the CDR3: TGCGCCAGCAGCTGGAGTCGGGGGGATAGCACTGAAGCTTTCTTT.

The rearrangement uses TRBV4-3 and TRBJ1-2; 10 bases align to TRBD1. Germline trimming cut 1 base from V and 7 bases from J; bases unmatched to any gene: 3. The CDR3 covers 14 residues. Germline CDR1 reads LGHNA; CDR2 reads YSLEER. CDR3 sequence: CASSQGGTGVGYTF. DNA for the CDR3: TGCGCCAGCAGCCAAGGGGGGACAGGGGTTGGCTACACCTTC.